These T cell receptor beta chains were read from a single sample in a study of CD4+ T cells in melanoma. The protocol was immunoSEQ multiplex PCR, while the TCRdb copy is restricted to in-frame clones and leaves out a portion. The data contain about 140,000 clones, about nine tenths of them singletons. The receptors originated from a human donor with melanoma. Each CDR3 is given with its conserved first and last residue. Fields, in order: CDR3 protein, CDR3 DNA, V gene, D gene, clone size, J gene. D genes are given only for firm matches. Size is stated for part of the rows, as once, few or many counts, or as a class when the clone is expanded.

CASSSGLADSYEQYF | TGCGCCAGCAGCTCGGGACTAGCGGATTCCTACGAGCAGTACTTC | TRBV5-1 | TRBD2 | NA | TRBJ2-7
CASSSRSGNEKLFF | TGTGCCAGCAGCTCCCGCAGCGGAAATGAAAAACTGTTTTTT | TRBV5-4 | NA | NA | TRBJ1-4
CASSSDRGSYEQYF | TGCGCCAGCAGCTCGGACAGGGGCTCCTACGAGCAGTACTTC | TRBV5-1 | TRBD1 | NA | TRBJ2-7
CASSFAGTSGAEQYF | TGTGCCAGCAGCTTTGCCGGGACTAGCGGGGCCGAGCAGTACTTC | TRBV5-4 | TRBD2 | NA | TRBJ2-7
CASSFSAGNTEAFF | TGTGCCAGCTCGTTCTCGGCGGGCAACACTGAAGCTTTCTTT | TRBV18 | NA | NA | TRBJ1-1
CASSVGAGGRLGETQYF | TGTGCCAGCAGCGTAGGGGCAGGGGGTCGCCTCGGGGAGACCCAGTACTTC | TRBV9 | TRBD1 | NA | TRBJ2-5
CASIGGPYYGYTF | TGTGCCAGCATCGGGGGGCCCTACTATGGCTACACCTTC | TRBV6-5 | NA | NA | TRBJ1-2
CASSGVQGALDTQYF | TGTGCCAGCAGCGGCGTACAGGGGGCATTAGATACGCAGTATTTT | TRBV9 | TRBD1 | once | TRBJ2-3
CASSPSSGNYEQYF | TGTGCCAGCAGCCCGTCGTCAGGTAACTACGAGCAGTACTTC | TRBV9 | NA | NA | TRBJ2-7
CASSSGLPYEQYF | TGTGCCAGCAGCTCTGGTTTACCATACGAGCAGTACTTC | TRBV7-2 | NA | NA | TRBJ2-7
CASSLLADVAYEQYF | TGTGCCAGCAGCTTACTGGCAGACGTAGCCTACGAGCAGTACTTC | TRBV7-2 | NA | NA | TRBJ2-7
CASSSTGDLDLETQYF | TGTGCCAGCAGTTCGACAGGGGACTTAGATTTGGAGACCCAGTACTTC | TRBV6-5 | TRBD1 | once | TRBJ2-5
CASGTVLRTQYF | TGTGCCAGCGGGACAGTTCTGCGGACCCAGTACTTC | TRBV27 | TRBD1 | NA | TRBJ2-5
CASLRGDTAANTEAFF | TGCGCCAGCCTGCGTGGCGACACGGCCGCGAACACTGAAGCTTTCTTT | TRBV5-1 | NA | NA | TRBJ1-1
CASSSTDSGTGGSQYF | TGCGCCAGCAGCTCAACAGACTCCGGGACAGGCGGTTCCCAGTACTTC | TRBV5-1 | TRBD1 | NA | TRBJ2-5
CASSSATNTEAFF | TGTGCCAGCTCGTCCGCCACGAACACTGAAGCTTTCTTT | TRBV18 | NA | NA | TRBJ1-1
CATSRDRGLITDTQYF | TGTGCCACCAGCAGAGACAGGGGACTGATCACAGATACGCAGTATTTT | TRBV15 | NA | NA | TRBJ2-3
CASSGSPSGRGYTF | TGTGCCAGCAGTGGTTCCCCGTCGGGACGGGGCTACACCTTC | TRBV7-9 | NA | NA | TRBJ1-2
CASSLEAWGTEAFF | TGTGCCAGCAGCTTAGAGGCCTGGGGCACTGAAGCTTTCTTT | TRBV11-2 | NA | NA | TRBJ1-1
CASSWRGAGYNEQFF | TGTGCCAGCAGCTGGCGGGGGGCGGGGTACAATGAGCAGTTCTTC | TRBV5-4 | TRBD2 | NA | TRBJ2-1
CASSQVGRETQYF | TGTGCCAGCTCACAGGTGGGCCGCGAGACCCAGTACTTC | TRBV18 | NA | NA | TRBJ2-5
CASRQTRSPLHF | TGTGCCAGTAGACAGACGCGTTCACCCCTCCACTTT | TRBV2 | NA | few | TRBJ1-6
CASRVGQGNGNQPQHF | TGTGCCAGCAGAGTTGGACAGGGGAACGGCAATCAGCCCCAGCATTTT | TRBV19 | TRBD1 | NA | TRBJ1-5
CASSLSISSGNTIYF | TGTGCCAGCAGCTTATCCATCTCCTCTGGAAACACCATATATTTT | TRBV7-9 | NA | few | TRBJ1-3
CAIRRDGGSYEQYF | TGTGCCATCAGACGCGACGGGGGGTCCTACGAGCAGTACTTC | TRBV10-3 | TRBD2 | NA | TRBJ2-7
CASSRDQSTDTQYF | TGCGCCAGCAGCCGAGACCAATCCACAGATACGCAGTATTTT | TRBV5-1 | NA | NA | TRBJ2-3
CASSRGLRYEQYF | TGTGCCAGCAGCCGGGGTTTACGGTACGAGCAGTACTTC | TRBV6-1 | NA | NA | TRBJ2-7
CASSLRDRQETQYF | TGCGCCAGCAGCCTACGGGACAGGCAAGAGACCCAGTACTTC | TRBV4-1 | TRBD1 | NA | TRBJ2-5
CASSSSGTREETQYF | TGTGCCAGCAGTTCATCCGGGACTAGAGAAGAGACCCAGTACTTC | TRBV2 | TRBD2 | NA | TRBJ2-5
CASSYPGTGRKSNTGELFF | TGTGCCAGCAGCTATCCCGGGACAGGCCGAAAATCGAACACCGGGGAGCTGTTTTTT | TRBV7-2 | TRBD1 | NA | TRBJ2-2
CASSQGEARANVLTF | TGTGCCAGCAGCCAAGGGGAGGCCAGGGCCAACGTCCTGACTTTC | TRBV7-8 | NA | NA | TRBJ2-6
CASSSERGPSYEQYF | TGTGCCAGCAGCTCCGAGCGGGGGCCCTCCTACGAGCAGTACTTC | TRBV7-2 | TRBD2 | NA | TRBJ2-7
CASSEDPGANVLTF | TGCGCCAGCAGCGAGGACCCTGGGGCCAACGTCCTGACTTTC | TRBV5-1 | NA | NA | TRBJ2-6